Listed below are T cell receptor beta chains from one sample, sequenced in a study of cytomegalovirus exposure and HLA in healthy donors. Generated by immunoSEQ multiplex PCR, the TCRdb table keeps only in-frame clones and is missing some. The sample has over 250,000 clones, roughly 70% seen once; the top ten hold 2% to 2.5%. Sequencing input: PBMCs. All receptors come from a female donor in good health and CMV-seronegative. The conserved cysteine and the conserved F or W are not part of the CDR3 here.

j_call v_call cdr3_aa
TRBJ2-7 TRBV7-8 ASSLAQLAGGPGYEQY
TRBJ2-1 TRBV11-3 ASSPGGRYEQF
TRBJ1-2 TRBV7-9 ASSQTHYGYT
TRBJ2-7 TRBV6-1 ASSGTDTIYEQY
TRBJ2-7 TRBV6-1 ASSGAERERTYEQY
TRBJ2-2 TRBV6-5 ASRRGTGELF
TRBJ1-1 TRBV28 ASRLSGTEAF
TRBJ1-1 TRBV5-1 ASSSGVSLTEAF
TRBJ2-1 TRBV4-1 ASSQALVHEQF
TRBJ2-4 TRBV10-3 AISPGTNDKNIQY
TRBJ2-7 TRBV19 ASRCPGRPSGQNCCYEQY
TRBJ2-7 TRBV5-4 ASSPTGVGAYEQY
TRBJ2-5 TRBV19 ASSTLPGQGQETQY
TRBJ2-5 TRBV28 ASSLPEGETQY
TRBJ2-5 TRBV28 ASRPGTEETQY
TRBJ2-7 TRBV5-4 ASSLMGWEQY